The rows below give T cell receptor beta chains drawn from one sample of a study of cytomegalovirus exposure and HLA in healthy donors. The repertoire was sequenced with immunoSEQ multiplex PCR; TCRdb's copy has only in-frame clones and lacks some. The sample data list around 51,000 clones. The sample was PBMCs. The receptors were gathered from a man aged 40-49 years in good health and CMV-seropositive. The CDR3 runs from the conserved cysteine through the conserved F or W. The D gene is left open where the match is weak.

TRBV7-2	TRBD2	TRBJ2-3	CASSRGLAEDTQYF	TGTGCCAGCAGTCGGGGACTAGCGGAAGATACGCAGTATTTT
TRBV11-2	TRBD1	TRBJ2-5	CASSPDRARETQYF	TGTGCCAGCAGCCCAGACAGGGCAAGAGAGACCCAGTACTTC
TRBV2	.	TRBJ2-2	CASSEQANTGELFF	TGTGCCAGCAGTGAACAGGCGAACACCGGGGAGCTGTTTTTT
TRBV9	TRBD1	TRBJ1-3	CASSSGDRPSGNTIYF	TGTGCCAGCAGCTCGGGGGACAGACCCTCTGGAAACACCATATATTTT
TRBV13	TRBD2	TRBJ2-7	CASSSGLAGNEQYF	TGTGCCAGCAGCTCCGGACTAGCGGGAAACGAGCAGTACTTC
TRBV28	.	TRBJ1-2	CASSTRLGYTF	TGTGCCAGCAGTACCCGACTGGGCTACACCTTC
TRBV5-6	.	TRBJ1-1	CASSAGVFDTEAFF	TGTGCCAGCAGCGCAGGGGTTTTCGACACTGAAGCTTTCTTT
TRBV5-6	TRBD2	TRBJ2-7	CASSYLAGGLYEQYF	TGTGCCAGCAGCTACCTAGCGGGGGGGCTCTACGAGCAGTACTTC
TRBV7-9	.	TRBJ2-7	CASSTTAGVGEQYF	TGTGCCAGCAGCACGACGGCGGGTGTTGGCGAGCAGTACTTC
TRBV5-6	.	TRBJ2-3	CASSFPSTDTQYF	TGTGCCAGCAGCTTCCCTAGCACAGATACGCAGTATTTT
TRBV9	TRBD2	TRBJ2-7	CASSSIAGGSSYEQYF	TGTGCCAGCAGCTCAATAGCGGGAGGGAGCTCCTACGAGCAGTACTTC
TRBV30	TRBD1	TRBJ1-5	CAWRGQGGNQPQHF	TGTGCCTGGAGAGGACAGGGAGGCAATCAGCCCCAGCATTTT
TRBV4-2	.	TRBJ1-1	CASSLLGDTEAFF	TGTGCCAGCAGCCTGCTGGGCGACACTGAAGCTTTCTTT
TRBV27	.	TRBJ2-5	CASSRNRDHETQYF	TGTGCCAGCAGTCGCAACAGGGACCACGAGACCCAGTACTTC
TRBV7-9	TRBD1	TRBJ2-5	CASSLAGQGLLQYF	TGTGCCAGCAGCTTAGCGGGACAGGGCCTTCTCCAGTACTTC
TRBV6-4	TRBD1	TRBJ1-2	CASSHGQGGYTF	TGTGCCAGCAGCCATGGACAGGGGGGCTACACCTTC
TRBV5-1	.	TRBJ1-2	CASSLGETFSGHGYTF	TGCGCCAGCAGCTTGGGGGAGACCTTTTCCGGCCATGGCTACACCTTC
TRBV5-1	TRBD1	TRBJ2-1	CASSLAGTGREQFF	TGCGCCAGCAGCTTGGCCGGGACAGGGCGTGAGCAGTTCTTC
TRBV28	.	TRBJ1-1	CASSAGQTNTEAFF	TGTGCCAGCAGCGCCGGACAGACGAACACTGAAGCTTTCTTT
TRBV9	TRBD1	TRBJ2-3	CASSGGRTGDTQYF	TGTGCCAGCAGCGGAGGGAGGACAGGGGATACGCAGTATTTT
TRBV19	.	TRBJ1-5	CASSMGRDFQPQHF	TGTGCCAGTAGTATGGGGCGAGATTTCCAGCCCCAGCATTTT
TRBV1	.	TRBJ1-5	CTSTGQYSNQPQHF	TGCACCAGCACCGGACAGTATAGCAATCAGCCCCAGCATTTT
TRBV7-2	TRBD2	TRBJ2-5	CASSLVGVRGGETQYF	TGTGCCAGCAGCTTAGTGGGTGTGCGGGGGGGAGAGACCCAGTACTTC
TRBV15	.	TRBJ1-6	CATSREQEGSPLHF	TGTGCCACCAGCAGAGAACAGGAGGGTTCACCCCTCCACTTT
TRBV2	.	TRBJ2-5	CASSGRLKKTVETQYF	TGTGCCAGCAGTGGTCGACTTAAAAAGACGGTAGAGACCCAGTACTTC
TRBV9	.	TRBJ1-1	CASSAGTHMNTEAFF	TGTGCCAGCAGCGCCGGGACACACATGAACACTGAAGCTTTCTTT
TRBV5-1	TRBD1	TRBJ2-2	CASRTGAGGELFF	TGCGCCAGCAGGACAGGGGCGGGCGGGGAGCTGTTTTTT
TRBV7-2	.	TRBJ1-1	CASSLRTTGTEAFF	TGTGCCAGCAGCTTAAGGACAACTGGTACTGAAGCTTTCTTT
TRBV6-5	TRBD1	TRBJ1-2	CASSRTGGPYYGYTF	TGTGCCAGCAGTCGGACAGGGGGGCCCTACTATGGCTACACCTTC
TRBV29-1	.	TRBJ1-2	CSVFGGEGYTF	TGCAGCGTATTCGGGGGGGAAGGCTACACCTTC
TRBV4-3	TRBD1	TRBJ1-2	CASSQRDRTNYGYTF	TGCGCCAGCAGCCAACGGGACAGAACTAACTATGGCTACACCTTC
TRBV5-5	TRBD1	TRBJ1-4	CASSLLGTVEKLFF	TGTGCCAGCAGCCTACTAGGGACAGTTGAAAAACTGTTTTTT
TRBV7-9	.	TRBJ2-6	CASSFYSGANVLTF	TGTGCCAGCAGCTTCTACTCTGGGGCCAACGTCCTGACTTTC
TRBV11-2	TRBD1	TRBJ1-1	CASRNDRANTEAFF	TGTGCCAGCAGGAACGACAGGGCCAACACTGAAGCTTTCTTT
TRBV15	TRBD1	TRBJ2-2	CATSRAGTGVPGELFF	TGTGCCACCAGCAGGGCCGGGACAGGGGTTCCCGGGGAGCTGTTTTTT
TRBV2	TRBD2	TRBJ2-3	CASRAGGGADTQYF	TGTGCCAGCAGAGCGGGAGGGGGGGCAGATACGCAGTATTTT
TRBV7-3	.	TRBJ2-7	CASSLRGGQTSSYEQYF	TGTGCCAGCAGCTTAAGAGGCGGACAAACAAGCTCCTACGAGCAGTACTTC
TRBV9	TRBD2	TRBJ2-3	CASSGTSGGAVQYF	TGTGCCAGCAGCGGGACTAGCGGGGGGGCGGTGCAGTATTTT
TRBV9	TRBD1	TRBJ2-7	CASSVGQGAYEQYF	TGTGCCAGCAGCGTAGGACAGGGGGCCTACGAGCAGTACTTC
TRBV13	.	TRBJ1-2	CASSRSNYGYTF	TGTGCCAGCTCCCGGTCTAACTATGGCTACACCTTC
TRBV7-8	TRBD2	TRBJ2-1	CAPSLTPLGSGRDNEQFF	TGTGCCCCCAGCTTAACCCCTTTGGGAAGCGGGAGGGATAATGAGCAGTTCTTC
TRBV4-2	TRBD1	TRBJ1-5	CASSPRQGGNQPQHF	TGTGCCAGCAGCCCCCGACAGGGAGGCAATCAGCCCCAGCATTTT
TRBV9	.	TRBJ2-7	CASSVLEESDEQYF	TGTGCCAGCAGCGTACTGGAGGAATCCGACGAGCAGTACTTC
TRBV2	TRBD1	TRBJ2-7	CASSGQGDASEQYF	TGTGCCAGCAGTGGACAGGGGGATGCTTCCGAGCAGTACTTC